This T cell receptor beta chain was captured by sequencing in a study of response to subunit inactivated influenza vaccine. MiXCR was run by TCRdb on the RT-PCR reads, yielding one entry per CDR3 protein. The sample includes more than 400,000 distinct CDR3 sequences, 6.5% to 8% of them seen just once. This CDR3 is 12 amino acids long. V was shortened by 3 bases and J by 4 bases, with 9 bases between the two germline ends. Germline V gene lookup returns CDR1 SQVTM and CDR2 ANQGSEA. Whole-study results and caveats: Each seasonal flu vaccination may recruit only limited new T cells, authors suggested.

This clonotype was recorded at least ten times. As yet, its antigen is unknown. This specimen consisted of PBMCs from blood, obtained about 23 months after vaccination. The chain carries TRBV29-1 and TRBJ1-2; no reliable D call. This clonotype originated in a man aged 50 to 69 who received an inactivated influenza vaccine. CDR3 sequence (DNA): TGCAGCGTTGACAGGTCCGGCTATGGCTACACCTTC. Translation: CSVDRSGYGYTF.